Listed below are T cell receptor beta chains from one sample, sequenced in a study of graft-versus-host responses after intestinal transplantation. TCRdb's copy holds only in-frame clones and misses some; the assay was immunoSEQ multiplex PCR. This table has tens of thousands of clones, about 95% appearing once. No antigen has been identified for these receptors. The specimen was unstimulated CD4+ T cells sorted from spleen or lymph node cells, collected before transplant. The receptors originated from a human donor who was the organ donor for an intestinal transplant. The conserved cysteine and the conserved F or W are not part of the CDR3 here. The order of the fields is J gene, V gene, CDR3 protein.

TRBJ1-4,TRBV6-8,ASSGTTGRTEKLF
TRBJ1-5,TRBV7-8,ASSTRTGGGYNQPQH
TRBJ1-2,TRBV4-1,ASSQDGRFYGYT
TRBJ2-2,TRBV27,ASSPTGGWSGGELF
TRBJ1-3,TRBV9,ASSLHSGNTIY
TRBJ2-5,TRBV19,ASSPTGVPGETQY
TRBJ2-1,TRBV19,ASSISGGGRNEQF
TRBJ2-1,TRBV6-6,ASSGLAGGYNEQF
TRBJ1-1,TRBV11-2,ASSSLQYYTEAF
TRBJ2-7,TRBV6-5,ASSFPGQISYEQY
TRBJ1-1,TRBV6-1,AARQGWNTEAF
TRBJ2-2,TRBV5-1,ASGDSRGTGELF
TRBJ1-6,TRBV7-2,ASSEQGLRNSPLH
TRBJ1-5,TRBV14,ASSRNTGGTSSNQPQH
TRBJ1-5,TRBV28,ASSLGGREYQPQH
TRBJ2-7,TRBV13,ASSLTAPYEQY
TRBJ1-2,TRBV19,ASRRMAANYGYT
TRBJ1-5,TRBV4-1,ASSQHTTGWNQPQH
TRBJ2-3,TRBV6-5,ASSPGQPSTDTQY
TRBJ1-5,TRBV29-1,SVGPGLAQPQH
TRBJ2-5,TRBV19,ASSIQRGHQETQY
TRBJ2-3,TRBV7-9,ASSPGGASDTQY
TRBJ1-4,TRBV5-1,ASSKGQVNEKLF
TRBJ1-5,TRBV30,AWSAGSNQPQH
TRBJ1-1,TRBV7-9,ASSGGTGTPLNTEAF
TRBJ2-5,TRBV6-5,ASSYQSGGYETQY
TRBJ2-1,TRBV19,ASSMGQGFYNEQF
TRBJ1-6,TRBV15,ATSRAGAASPLH
TRBJ1-3,TRBV11-3,ASSSRGTGNTIY
TRBJ2-2,TRBV28,ASRFLDSRRTGELF
TRBJ2-1,TRBV7-2,ASTSVVFPNEQF
TRBJ1-1,TRBV5-1,ASSSGGTVNTEAF
TRBJ1-4,TRBV5-5,ASSPPNEKLF
TRBJ2-5,TRBV28,ASSLTGGHQETQY
TRBJ2-3,TRBV7-9,ASSAAGGPTDTQY
TRBJ1-3,TRBV7-2,ASSSRANGNTIY
TRBJ2-1,TRBV11-1,ASSENRLAGQMGEQF
TRBJ2-5,TRBV30,AWGEAGAFSETQY
TRBJ2-7,TRBV4-3,ASSHAQDRVYEQY
TRBJ1-5,TRBV19,ASSIGRNQPQH
TRBJ2-5,TRBV7-9,ASIDQRSQTYQETQY
TRBJ1-6,TRBV6-6,ASSPYRGGNSPLH
TRBJ2-7,TRBV30,AWTKDLTQGYTYEQY
TRBJ2-1,TRBV11-2,ASSFTVTGNNEQF
TRBJ2-2,TRBV5-1,ASSFVRDSNTGELF
TRBJ1-1,TRBV11-3,ASSLGGTRTEAF
TRBJ2-1,TRBV7-9,ASSLEGVNEQF
TRBJ2-5,TRBV7-9,ASSLLLAGGQETQY
TRBJ1-1,TRBV6-1,ASSQEGGISTEAF
TRBJ2-2,TRBV7-8,ASSLGDRYTGELF
TRBJ2-1,TRBV6-5,ASSYLAGDNEQF